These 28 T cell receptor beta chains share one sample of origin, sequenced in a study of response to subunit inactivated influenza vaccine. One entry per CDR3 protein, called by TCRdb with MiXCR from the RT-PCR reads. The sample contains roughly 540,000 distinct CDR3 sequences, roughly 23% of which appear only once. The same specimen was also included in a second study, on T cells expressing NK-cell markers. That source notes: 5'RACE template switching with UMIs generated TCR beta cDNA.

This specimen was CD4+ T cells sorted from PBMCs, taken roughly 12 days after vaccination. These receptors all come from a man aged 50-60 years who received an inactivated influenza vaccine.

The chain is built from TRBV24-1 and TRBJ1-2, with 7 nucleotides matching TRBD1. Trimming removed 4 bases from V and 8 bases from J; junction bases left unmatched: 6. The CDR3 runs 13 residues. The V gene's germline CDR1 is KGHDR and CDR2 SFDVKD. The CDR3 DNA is TGTGCCACCAGTGAGGAGACAGGGCTCGGCTACACCTTC. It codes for CATSEETGLGYTF.

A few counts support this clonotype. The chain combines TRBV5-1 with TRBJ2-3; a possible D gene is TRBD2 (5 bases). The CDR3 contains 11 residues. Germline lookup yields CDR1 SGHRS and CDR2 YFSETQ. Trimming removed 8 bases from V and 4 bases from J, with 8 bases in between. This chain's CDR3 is CASRTADTQYF. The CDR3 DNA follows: TGCGCCAGTAGGACTGCAGATACGCAGTATTTT.

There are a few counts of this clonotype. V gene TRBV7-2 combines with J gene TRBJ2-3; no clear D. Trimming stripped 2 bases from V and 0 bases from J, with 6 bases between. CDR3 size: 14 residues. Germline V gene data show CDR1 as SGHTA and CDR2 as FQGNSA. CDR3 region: CASSLRSSTDTQYF. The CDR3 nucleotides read TGTGCCAGCAGCTTACGCTCTAGCACAGATACGCAGTATTTT. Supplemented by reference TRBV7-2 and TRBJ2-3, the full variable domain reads GAGVSQSPSNKVTEKGKDVELRCDPISGHTALYWYRQSLGQGLEFLIYFQGNSAPDKSGLPSDRFSAERTGGSVSTLTIQRTQQEDSAVYLCASSLRSSTDTQYFGPGTRLTVL.

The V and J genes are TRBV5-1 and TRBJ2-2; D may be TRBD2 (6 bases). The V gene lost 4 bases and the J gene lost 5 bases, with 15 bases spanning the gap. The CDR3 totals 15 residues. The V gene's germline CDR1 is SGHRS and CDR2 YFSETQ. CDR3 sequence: CASSPGGPGTGELFF. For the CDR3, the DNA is TGCGCCAGCAGCCCCGGAGGGCCAGGGACCGGGGAGCTGTTTTTT.

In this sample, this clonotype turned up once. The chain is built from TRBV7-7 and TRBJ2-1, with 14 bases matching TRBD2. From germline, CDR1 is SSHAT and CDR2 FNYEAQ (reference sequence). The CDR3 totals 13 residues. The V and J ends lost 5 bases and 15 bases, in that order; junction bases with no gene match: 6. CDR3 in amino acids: CASSVGLAGEVFF. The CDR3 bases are TGTGCCAGCAGCGTGGGACTAGCGGGAGAGGTGTTCTTC.

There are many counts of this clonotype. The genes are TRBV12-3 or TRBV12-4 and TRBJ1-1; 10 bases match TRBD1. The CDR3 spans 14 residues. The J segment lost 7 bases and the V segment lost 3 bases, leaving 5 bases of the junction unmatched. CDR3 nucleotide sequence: TGTGCCAGCAGTTTCAACGGACAGGGGGTTGAAGCTTTCTTT. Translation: CASSFNGQGVEAFF.

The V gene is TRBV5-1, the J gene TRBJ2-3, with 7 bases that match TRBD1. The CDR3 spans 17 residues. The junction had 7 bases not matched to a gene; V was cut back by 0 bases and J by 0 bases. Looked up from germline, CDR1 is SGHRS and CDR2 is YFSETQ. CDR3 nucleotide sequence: TGCGCCAGCAGCTTGGCCGTCGGGACAGCTAGCACAGATACGCAGTATTTT. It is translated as CASSLAVGTASTDTQYF. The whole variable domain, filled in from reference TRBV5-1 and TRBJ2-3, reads KAGVTQTPRYLIKTRGQQVTLSCSPISGHRSVSWYQQTPGQGLQFLFEYFSETQRNKGNFPGRFSGRQFSNSRSEMNVSTLELGDSALYLCASSLAVGTASTDTQYFGPGTRLTVL.

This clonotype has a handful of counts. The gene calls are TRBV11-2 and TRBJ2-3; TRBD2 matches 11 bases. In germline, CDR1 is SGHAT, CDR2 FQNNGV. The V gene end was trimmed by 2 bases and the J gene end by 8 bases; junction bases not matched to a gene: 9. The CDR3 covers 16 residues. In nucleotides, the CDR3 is TGTGCCAGCAGCTTAAGAGGCTTGCTAGCGGGGGGTACGCAGTATTTT. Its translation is CASSLRGLLAGGTQYF.

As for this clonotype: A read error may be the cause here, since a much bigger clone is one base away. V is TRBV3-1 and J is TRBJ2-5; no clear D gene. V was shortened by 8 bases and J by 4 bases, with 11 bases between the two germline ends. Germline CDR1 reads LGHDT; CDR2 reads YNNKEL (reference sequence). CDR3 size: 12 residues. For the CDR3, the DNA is TGTGCCAGCTGCCGTGGGCGAGAGACCCAGTACTTC. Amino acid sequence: CASCRGRETQYF.

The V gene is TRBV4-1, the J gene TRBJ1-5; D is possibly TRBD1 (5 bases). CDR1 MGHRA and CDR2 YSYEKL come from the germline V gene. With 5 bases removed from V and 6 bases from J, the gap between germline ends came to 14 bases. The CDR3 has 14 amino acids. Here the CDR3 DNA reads TGCGCCAGCAGCTCTGCCCAGGGCGGTCAGCCCCAGCATTTT. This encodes CASSSAQGGQPQHF.

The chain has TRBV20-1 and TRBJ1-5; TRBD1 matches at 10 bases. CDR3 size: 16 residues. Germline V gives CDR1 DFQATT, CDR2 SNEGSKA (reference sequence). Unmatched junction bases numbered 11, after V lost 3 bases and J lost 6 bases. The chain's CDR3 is CSASPQPGTGAQPQHF. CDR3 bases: TGCAGTGCTAGTCCGCAACCCGGGACAGGGGCTCAGCCCCAGCATTTT.

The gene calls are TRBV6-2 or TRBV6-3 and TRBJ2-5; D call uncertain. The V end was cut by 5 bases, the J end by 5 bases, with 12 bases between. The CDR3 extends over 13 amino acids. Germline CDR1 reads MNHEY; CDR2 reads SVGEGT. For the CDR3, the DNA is TGTGCCAGCAGTCAACCCCGATGGGAGACCCAGTACTTC. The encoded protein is CASSQPRWETQYF.

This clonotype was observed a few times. The CDR3 is CASSWTSGRLYEQYF. The CDR3 nucleotides are TGCGCCAGCAGCTGGACTAGCGGGAGGTTGTACGAGCAGTACTTC. This chain links TRBV5-1 with TRBJ2-7, with 14 bases matching TRBD2. The germline V gene has CDR1 SGHRS and CDR2 YFSETQ. The CDR3 has 15 residues. With V trimmed by 3 bases and J by 4 bases, 3 bases remained unmatched.

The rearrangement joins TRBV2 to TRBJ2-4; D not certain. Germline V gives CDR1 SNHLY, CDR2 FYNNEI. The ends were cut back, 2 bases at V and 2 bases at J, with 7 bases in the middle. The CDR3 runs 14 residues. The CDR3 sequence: CASSESPSKNIQYF. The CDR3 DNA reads TGTGCCAGCAGTGAATCCCCATCCAAAAACATTCAGTACTTC.

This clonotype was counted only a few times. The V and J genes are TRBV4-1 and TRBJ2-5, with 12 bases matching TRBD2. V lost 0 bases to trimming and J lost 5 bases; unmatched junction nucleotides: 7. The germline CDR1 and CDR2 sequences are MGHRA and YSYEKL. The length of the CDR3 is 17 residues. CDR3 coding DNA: TGCGCCAGCAGCCAAGATTTCGGACTAGCGGGACGCGAGACCCAGTACTTC. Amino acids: CASSQDFGLAGRETQYF.

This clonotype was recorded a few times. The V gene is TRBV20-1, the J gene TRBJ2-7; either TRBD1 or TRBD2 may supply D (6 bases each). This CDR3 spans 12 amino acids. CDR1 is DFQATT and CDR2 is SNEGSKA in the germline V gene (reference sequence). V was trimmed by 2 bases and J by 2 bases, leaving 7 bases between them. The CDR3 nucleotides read TGCAGTGCTAGAAGGGGGGCCTACGAGCAGTACTTC. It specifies CSARRGAYEQYF.

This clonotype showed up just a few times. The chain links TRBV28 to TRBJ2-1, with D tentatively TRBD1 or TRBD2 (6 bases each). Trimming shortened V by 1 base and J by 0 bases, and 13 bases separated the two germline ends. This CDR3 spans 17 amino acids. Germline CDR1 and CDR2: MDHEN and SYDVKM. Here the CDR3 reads CASSLSRGLPSYNEQFF. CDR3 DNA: TGTGCCAGCAGTTTATCCCGGGGGCTCCCCTCCTACAATGAGCAGTTCTTC.

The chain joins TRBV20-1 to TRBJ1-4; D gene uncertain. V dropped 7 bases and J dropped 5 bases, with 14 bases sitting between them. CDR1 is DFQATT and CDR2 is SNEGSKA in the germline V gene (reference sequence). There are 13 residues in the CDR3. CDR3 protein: CSDIEGSNEKLFF. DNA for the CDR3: TGCAGTGACATCGAGGGTTCGAATGAAAAACTGTTTTTT.

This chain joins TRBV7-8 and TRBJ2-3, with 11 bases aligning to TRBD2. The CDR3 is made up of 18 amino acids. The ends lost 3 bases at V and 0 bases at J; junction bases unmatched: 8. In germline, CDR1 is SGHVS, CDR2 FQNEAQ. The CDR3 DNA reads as TGTGCCAGCAGCTTGAGGACTAGCGGGTCGACTAGCACAGATACGCAGTATTTT. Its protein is CASSLRTSGSTSTDTQYF.

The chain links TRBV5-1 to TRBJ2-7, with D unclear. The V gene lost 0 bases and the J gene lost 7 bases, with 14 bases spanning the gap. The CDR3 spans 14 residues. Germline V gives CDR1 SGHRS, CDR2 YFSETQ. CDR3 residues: CASSLGFRADEQYF. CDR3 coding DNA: TGCGCCAGCAGCTTGGGTTTCCGGGCTGATGAGCAGTACTTC.

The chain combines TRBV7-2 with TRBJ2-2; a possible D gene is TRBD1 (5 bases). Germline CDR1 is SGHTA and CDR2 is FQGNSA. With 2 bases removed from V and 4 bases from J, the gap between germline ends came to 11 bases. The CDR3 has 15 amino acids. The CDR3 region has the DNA TGTGCCAGCAGCTTAAAGTCAGGGTCCACCGGGGAGCTGTTTTTT. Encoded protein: CASSLKSGSTGELFF.

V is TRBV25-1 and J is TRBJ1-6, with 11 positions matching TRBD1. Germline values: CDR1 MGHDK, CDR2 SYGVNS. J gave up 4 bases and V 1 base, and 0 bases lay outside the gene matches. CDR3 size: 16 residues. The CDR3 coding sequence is TGTGCCAGCAGTGAATGGGACAGGGGGTATAATTCACCCCTCCACTTT. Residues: CASSEWDRGYNSPLHF. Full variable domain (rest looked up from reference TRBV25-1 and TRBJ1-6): EADIYQTPRYLVIGTGKKITLECSQTMGHDKMYWYQQDPGMELHLIHYSYGVNSTEKGDLSSESTVSRIRTEHFPLTLESARPSHTSQYLCASSEWDRGYNSPLHFGNGTRLTVT.

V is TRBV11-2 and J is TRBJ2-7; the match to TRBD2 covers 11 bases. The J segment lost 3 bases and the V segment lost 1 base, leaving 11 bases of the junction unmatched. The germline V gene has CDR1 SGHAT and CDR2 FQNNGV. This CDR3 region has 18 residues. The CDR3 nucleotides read TGTGCCAGCAGCTTAGTTAGTAGCGGGGGGGCAAAAGACTACGAGCAGTACTTC. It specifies CASSLVSSGGAKDYEQYF.

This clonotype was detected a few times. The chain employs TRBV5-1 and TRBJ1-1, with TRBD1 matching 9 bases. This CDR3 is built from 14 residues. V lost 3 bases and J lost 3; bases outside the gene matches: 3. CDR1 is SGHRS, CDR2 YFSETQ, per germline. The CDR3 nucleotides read TGCGCCAGCAGCTCACAGGGGGCGGACACTGAAGCTTTCTTT. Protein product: CASSSQGADTEAFF.

The CDR3 region is CASSPGGPRDTGELFF. The CDR3 DNA reads as TGTGCCAGCAGCCCCGGAGGGCCGAGGGACACCGGGGAGCTGTTTTTT. The V gene is TRBV7-9, the J gene TRBJ2-2; perhaps TRBD2 as D (6 bases). Germline V gene data show CDR1 as SEHNR and CDR2 as FQNEAQ (reference sequence). This CDR3 comprises 16 residues. V gave up 5 bases and J gave up 3 bases, with 16 bases separating them. The full variable domain, with the rest looked up from reference TRBV7-9 and TRBJ2-2, is DTGVSQNPRHKITKRGQNVTFRCDPISEHNRLYWYRQTLGQGPEFLTYFQNEAQLEKSRLLSDRFSAERPKGSFSTLEIQRTEQGDSAMYLCASSPGGPRDTGELFFGEGSRLTVL.

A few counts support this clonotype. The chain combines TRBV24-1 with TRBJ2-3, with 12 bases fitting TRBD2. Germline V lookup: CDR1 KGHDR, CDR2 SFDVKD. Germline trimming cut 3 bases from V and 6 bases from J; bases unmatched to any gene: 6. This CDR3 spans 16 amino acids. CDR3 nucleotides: TGTGCCACCAGTGATGCTAGCGGGAGGGCCCTGGATACGCAGTATTTT. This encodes CATSDASGRALDTQYF.

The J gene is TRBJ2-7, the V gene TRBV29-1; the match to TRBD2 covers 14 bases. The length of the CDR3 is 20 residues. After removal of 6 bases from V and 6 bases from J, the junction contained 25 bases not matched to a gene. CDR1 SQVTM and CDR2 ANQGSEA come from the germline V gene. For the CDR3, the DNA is TGCAGCGTCGATACAGGGGGGACTAGCGGGAGTTCAGCACGACCTTCCGAGCAGTACTTC. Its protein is CSVDTGGTSGSSARPSEQYF.

The CDR3 nucleotides are TGTGCCAGCAGCTCGAGTGGGGCCGAGAGTTTCTTC. Protein product: CASSSSGAESFF. V usage is TRBV7-9 and J usage is TRBJ2-1, with D tentatively TRBD1 (5 bases). V gave up 4 bases and J gave up 16 bases, with 17 bases separating them. CDR1 SEHNR and CDR2 FQNEAQ come from the germline V gene (reference sequence). The CDR3 totals 12 residues.